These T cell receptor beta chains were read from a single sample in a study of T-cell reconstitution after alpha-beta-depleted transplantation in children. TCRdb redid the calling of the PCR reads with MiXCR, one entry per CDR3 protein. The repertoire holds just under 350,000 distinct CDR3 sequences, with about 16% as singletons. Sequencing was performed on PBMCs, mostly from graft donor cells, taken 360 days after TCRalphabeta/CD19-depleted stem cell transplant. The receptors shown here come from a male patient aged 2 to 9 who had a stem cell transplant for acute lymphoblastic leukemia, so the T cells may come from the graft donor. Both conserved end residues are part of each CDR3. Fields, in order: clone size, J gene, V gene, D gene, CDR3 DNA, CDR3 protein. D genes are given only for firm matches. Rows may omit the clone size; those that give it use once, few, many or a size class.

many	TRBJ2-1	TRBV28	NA	TGTGCCAGCAGTCCAGGGGGGAATGAGCAGTTCTTC	CASSPGGNEQFF
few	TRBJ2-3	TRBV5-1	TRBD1	TGCGCCAGCAGCTTCGGACAGGGGGGAGTTAATACGCAGTATTTT	CASSFGQGGVNTQYF
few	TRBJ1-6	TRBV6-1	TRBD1	TGTGCCAGCAGTGACAGGGGGGTTTATTCACCCCTCCACTTT	CASSDRGVYSPLHF
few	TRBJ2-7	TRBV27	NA	TGTGCCAGCAGTTTATGGCCCACAGGGAACGAGCAGTACTTC	CASSLWPTGNEQYF
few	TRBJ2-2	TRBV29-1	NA	TGCAGCGTAGCACAGCCCCCGACCGGGGAGCTGTTTTTT	CSVAQPPTGELFF
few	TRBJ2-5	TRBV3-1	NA	TGTGCCAGCAGCCCTGCGACAGGTTGGGAGACCCAGTACTTC	CASSPATGWETQYF
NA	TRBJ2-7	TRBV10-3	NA	TGTGCCATCAGTGGGACGGATTACGAGCAGTACTTC	CAISGTDYEQYF
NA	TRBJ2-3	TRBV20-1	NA	TGCAGTGCTAGCTCCGGCCCCCCAGATACGCAGTATTTT	CSASSGPPDTQYF
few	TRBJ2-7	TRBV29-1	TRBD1	TGCAGCGTTGACGGACAGGACACCTACGAGCAGTACTTC	CSVDGQDTYEQYF
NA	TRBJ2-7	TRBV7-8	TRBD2	TGTGCCAGCAGCTTAGGGACTAGCGACGAGCAGTACTTC	CASSLGTSDEQYF
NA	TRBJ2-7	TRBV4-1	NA	TGCGCCAGCAGCCAAGATGAGGGCACAAGCTACGAGCAGTACTTC	CASSQDEGTSYEQYF
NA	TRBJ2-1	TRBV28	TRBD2	TGTGCCAGCAGTCCCTTATGGCTAGCGGGAGGTCTCTACAATGAGCAGTTCTTC	CASSPLWLAGGLYNEQFF
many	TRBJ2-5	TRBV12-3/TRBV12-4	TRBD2	TGTGCCAGCAGTTTGCCCTCCCTAGTTAGCGGGAGGGCTGAGTTGGAGACCCAGTACTTC	CASSLPSLVSGRAELETQYF
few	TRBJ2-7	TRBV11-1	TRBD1	TGTGCCAGCAGCCCGTACAGGGGCCCCTACGAGCAGTACTTC	CASSPYRGPYEQYF
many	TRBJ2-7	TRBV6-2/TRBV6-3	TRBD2	TGTGCCAGCAGTTCCCTAGCGGGAGTCTCTTACGAGCAGTACTTC	CASSSLAGVSYEQYF
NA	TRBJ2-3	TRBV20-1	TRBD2	TGCAGTGCCAGAGCCGGGACTAGCGGCCGCACAGATACGCAGTATTTT	CSARAGTSGRTDTQYF
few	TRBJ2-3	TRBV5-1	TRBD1	TGCGCCAGCAGCTTCGGGACAGGGAGGATCGGGTCAGATACGCAGTATTTT	CASSFGTGRIGSDTQYF
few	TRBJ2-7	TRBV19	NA	TGTGCCAGTAGTCATCAGGGTCTGGTCGAGCAGTACTTC	CASSHQGLVEQYF
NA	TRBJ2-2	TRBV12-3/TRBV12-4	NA	TGTGCCAGCAGTCTAACAGATAGCGGAAACACCGGGGAGCTGTTTTTT	CASSLTDSGNTGELFF
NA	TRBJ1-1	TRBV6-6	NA	TGTGCCAGCTTCTCCAGAGCTATGGGGGAAGCTTTCTTT	CASFSRAMGEAFF
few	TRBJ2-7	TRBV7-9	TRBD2	TGTGCCAGCGGGAGGCTAGCGGATCCTTACGAGCAGTACTTC	CASGRLADPYEQYF
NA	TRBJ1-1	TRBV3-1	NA	TGTGCCAGCAGCCAACCCATGGCGGTTGGAAGCACTGAAGCTTTCTTT	CASSQPMAVGSTEAFF
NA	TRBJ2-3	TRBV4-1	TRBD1	TGCGCCAGCAGCCAAAGGACAGGGACAGATACGCAGTATTTT	CASSQRTGTDTQYF
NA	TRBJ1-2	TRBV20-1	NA	TGCAGTGCCGATTACCCACTGTCCGGATTAGGCTACACCTTC	CSADYPLSGLGYTF
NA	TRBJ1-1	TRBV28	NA	TGTGCCAGCAGTTTGAGAGGCGGGATGGCTTTCTTT	CASSLRGGMAFF
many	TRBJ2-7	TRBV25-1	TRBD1	TGTGCCAGCAGTAAGACAGGGATCTACGAGCAGTACTTC	CASSKTGIYEQYF
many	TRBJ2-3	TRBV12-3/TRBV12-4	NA	TGTGCCAGCAGTTTAGGCTCGAGCACAGATACGCAGTATTTT	CASSLGSSTDTQYF
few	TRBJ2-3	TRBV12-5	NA	TGTGCTAGTGGTTCACTTCTTGGCGTCGAGCAGTATTTT	CASGSLLGVEQYF
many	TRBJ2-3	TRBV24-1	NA	TGTGCCACCAGTGACCCGGGGAGAGCAGATACGCAGTATTTT	CATSDPGRADTQYF
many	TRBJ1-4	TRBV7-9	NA	TGTGCCAGCAGCCCGCGGGGGACTAATGAAAAACTGTTTTTT	CASSPRGTNEKLFF
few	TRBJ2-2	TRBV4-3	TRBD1	TGCGCCAGCAGCCAAGAGGGCACGGCGAGGACAGGCATCACCGGGGAGCTGTTTTTT	CASSQEGTARTGITGELFF
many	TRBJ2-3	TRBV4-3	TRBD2	TGCGCCAGCAGCCAAGCTAAGACTAGCGGGGCAGATACGCAGTATTTT	CASSQAKTSGADTQYF
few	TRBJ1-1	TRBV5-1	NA	TGCGCCAGCAGCTCCAAACTAACAGGGACTGAAGCTTTCTTT	CASSSKLTGTEAFF
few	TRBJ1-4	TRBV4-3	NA	TGCGCCAGCAGCCGGGACCGCAGAGTCCCTTCTGGAAAACTGTTTTTT	CASSRDRRVPSGKLFF
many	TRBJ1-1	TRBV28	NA	TGTGCCAGCAGTTTGTTGAGAACTGAAGCTTTCTTT	CASSLLRTEAFF
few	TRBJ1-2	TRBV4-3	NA	TGCGCCAGCAGTTTGAATGGGGGCTACACCTTC	CASSLNGGYTF
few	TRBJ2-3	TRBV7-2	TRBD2	TGTGCCAGCAGCCTACTGTATCGGGAGGGCACAGATACGCAGTATTTT	CASSLLYREGTDTQYF
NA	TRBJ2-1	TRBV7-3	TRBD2	TGTGCCAGCAGCTCCACAGGGACTAGCGGGAGAGGTGAGCAGTTCTTC	CASSSTGTSGRGEQFF
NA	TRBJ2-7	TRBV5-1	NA	TGCGCCAGCAGCTTGGGGCCAGGGGACCCCTACGAGCAGTACTTC	CASSLGPGDPYEQYF
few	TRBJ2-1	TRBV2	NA	TGTGCCAGCAGTGAGACAGGTATTGGGTTCTTC	CASSETGIGFF